This T cell receptor (beta chain) was found in a study of blood T cell repertoires in COVID-19. Overall study context: The analysed material was cDNA or gDNA that came from T cells, B-cell-depleted T cells, or PBMCs.

The germline V gene encodes CDR1 SGDLS and CDR2 YYNGEE. V lost 5 bases and J 3 bases, leaving 9 bases between the germline ends. This CDR3 spans 14 amino acids. Per the original data handling: How many nucleated cells were present was estimated from reference gene primer amplification. TCRdb keeps only in-frame clones here, not all; method: immunoSEQ multiplex PCR. The D gene and trimming were derived from the DNA, and the V and J assignments and clone size from that table. Among more than 200,000 clones listed, approximately 86% were seen once. The material sequenced was peripheral blood. The V gene is TRBV9, the J gene TRBJ2-6, with unresolved D. The receptor's source is a man aged 35-49 years with acute or convalescent COVID-19. For the CDR3, the DNA is TGTGCCAGCAGGAGCGCCCTTGGGGCCAACGTCCTGACTTTC. It translates to CASRSALGANVLTF.